This T cell receptor delta chain was sequenced for a study of gamma-delta T cells after stem cell transplantation (dated by TCRdb to 2016 to 2017). From the germline V gene, CDR1 is GEAIGNYY and CDR2 is EKD. The CDR3, cysteine through phenylalanine, is 21 amino acids long. Here the CDR3 DNA is all that survives: 63 bases in frame from base 1. A distance of 31 bases separates the germline ends of V and J, which lose 3 bases and 0 bases respectively. A single count supports this clone. Its target antigen remains unknown. No much larger clonotype is one base removed from it; base qualities were not supplied. One read yields weak evidence. Library method: RT-PCR. Sequenced using an Illumina MiSeq. Public reads were reanalyzed in TCRdb with CATT, and rows carrying the same DNA were merged afterwards. In all, the sample holds thousands of delta-chain clones, and 21% of those were seen once. The top ten clones comprise roughly 24% of the sample.

The sequenced sample consisted of gamma-delta T cells. In this chain, TRDV2 is recombined with TRDJ1, with a tentative D call of TRDD2 or TRDD3, each matching 7 bases. The clonotype originates from a human donor. It is not recorded whose cells these are; they may come from a transplant donor. The CDR3 region: CACDSIRLPRFWGSYTDKLIF. The nucleotide sequence is given as TGTGCCTGTGACTCAATACGCCTTCCTCGGTTCTGGGGGTCGTACACCGATAAACTCATCTTT.